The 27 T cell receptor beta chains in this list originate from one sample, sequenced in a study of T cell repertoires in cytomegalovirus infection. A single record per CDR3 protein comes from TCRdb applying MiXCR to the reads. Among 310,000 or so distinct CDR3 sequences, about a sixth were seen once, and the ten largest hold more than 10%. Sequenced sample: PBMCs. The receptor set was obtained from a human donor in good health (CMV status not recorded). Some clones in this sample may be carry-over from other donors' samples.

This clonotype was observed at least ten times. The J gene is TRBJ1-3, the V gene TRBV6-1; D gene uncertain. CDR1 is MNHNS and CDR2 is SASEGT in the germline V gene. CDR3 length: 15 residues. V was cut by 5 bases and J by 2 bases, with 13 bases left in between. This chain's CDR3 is CASSPTGAPGNTIYF. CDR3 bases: TGTGCCAGCAGTCCTACCGGTGCGCCTGGAAACACCATATATTTT.

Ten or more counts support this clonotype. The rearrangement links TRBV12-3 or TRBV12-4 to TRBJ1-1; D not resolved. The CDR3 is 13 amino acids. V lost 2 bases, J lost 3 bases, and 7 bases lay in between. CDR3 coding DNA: TGTGCCAGCAGTTTACGTGTGGACACTGAAGCTTTCTTT. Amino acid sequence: CASSLRVDTEAFF.

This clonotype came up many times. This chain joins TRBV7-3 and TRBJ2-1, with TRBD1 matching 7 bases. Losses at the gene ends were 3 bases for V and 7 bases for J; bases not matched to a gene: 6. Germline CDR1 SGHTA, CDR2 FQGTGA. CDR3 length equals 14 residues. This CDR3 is CASSFDQGVNEQFF. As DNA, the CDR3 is TGTGCCAGCAGCTTCGATCAGGGGGTGAATGAGCAGTTCTTC.

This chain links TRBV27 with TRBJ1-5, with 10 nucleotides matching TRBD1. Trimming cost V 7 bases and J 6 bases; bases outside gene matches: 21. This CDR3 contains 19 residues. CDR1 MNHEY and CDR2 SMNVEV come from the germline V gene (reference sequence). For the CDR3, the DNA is TGTGCCAGCATCCCCCTTGGGGACAGGGGTTACTGGTCTCTTCAGCCCCAGCATTTT. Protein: CASIPLGDRGYWSLQPQHF.

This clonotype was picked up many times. The CDR3 spells CASSLGSGHQPQHF. The CDR3 nucleotides are TGTGCCAGCAGCTTAGGGTCAGGGCATCAGCCCCAGCATTTT. The genes are TRBV7-2 and TRBJ1-5, with a possible D match to TRBD1 (5 bases). Germline CDR1 is SGHTA and CDR2 is FQGNSA. The CDR3 covers 14 residues. Between the trimmed V and J ends, which lost 1 base and 5 bases, there was a span of 9 bases.

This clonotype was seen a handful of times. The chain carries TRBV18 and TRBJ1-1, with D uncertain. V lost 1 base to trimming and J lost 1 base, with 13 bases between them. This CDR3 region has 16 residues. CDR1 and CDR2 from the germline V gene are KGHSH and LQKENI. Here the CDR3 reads CASSPRGRVTNTEAFF. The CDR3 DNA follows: TGTGCCAGCTCACCACGAGGTAGAGTTACGAACACTGAAGCTTTCTTT.

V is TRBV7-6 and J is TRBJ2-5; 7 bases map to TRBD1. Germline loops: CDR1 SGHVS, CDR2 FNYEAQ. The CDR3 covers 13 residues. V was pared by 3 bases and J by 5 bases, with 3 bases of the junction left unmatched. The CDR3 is CASSLTGYETQYF. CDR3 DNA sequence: TGTGCCAGCAGCTTGACAGGGTACGAGACCCAGTACTTC.

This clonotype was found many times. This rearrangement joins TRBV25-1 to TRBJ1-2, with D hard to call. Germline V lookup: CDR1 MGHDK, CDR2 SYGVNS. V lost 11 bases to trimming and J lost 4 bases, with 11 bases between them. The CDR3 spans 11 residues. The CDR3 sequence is CASGLGYGYTF. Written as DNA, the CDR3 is TGTGCCTCCGGCTTGGGCTATGGCTACACCTTC.

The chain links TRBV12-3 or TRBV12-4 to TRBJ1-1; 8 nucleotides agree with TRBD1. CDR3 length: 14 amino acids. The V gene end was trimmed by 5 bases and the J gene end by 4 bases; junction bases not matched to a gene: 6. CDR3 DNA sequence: TGTGCCAGCAGTCCGGACAGGGTGGCCACTGAAGCTTTCTTT. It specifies CASSPDRVATEAFF.

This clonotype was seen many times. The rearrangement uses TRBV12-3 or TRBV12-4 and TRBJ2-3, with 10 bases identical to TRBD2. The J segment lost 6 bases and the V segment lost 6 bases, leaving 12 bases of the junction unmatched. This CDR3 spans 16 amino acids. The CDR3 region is CASRHGLAGVADTQYF. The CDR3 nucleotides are TGTGCCAGCAGGCACGGTCTAGCGGGGGTTGCGGATACGCAGTATTTT.

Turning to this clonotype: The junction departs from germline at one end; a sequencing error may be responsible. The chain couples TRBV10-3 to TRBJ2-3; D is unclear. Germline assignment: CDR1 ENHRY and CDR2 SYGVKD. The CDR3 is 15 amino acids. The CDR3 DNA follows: TGTGCCATCTCTGAAGGGATTCAAGACACAGATACGCAGAATTTT. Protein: CAISEGIQDTDTQNF.

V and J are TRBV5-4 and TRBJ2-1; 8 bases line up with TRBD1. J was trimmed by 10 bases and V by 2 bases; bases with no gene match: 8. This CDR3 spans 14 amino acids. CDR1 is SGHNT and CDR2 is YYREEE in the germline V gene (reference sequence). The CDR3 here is CASSFTQGAGEQFF. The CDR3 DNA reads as TGTGCCAGCAGCTTTACCCAGGGGGCCGGCGAGCAGTTCTTC.

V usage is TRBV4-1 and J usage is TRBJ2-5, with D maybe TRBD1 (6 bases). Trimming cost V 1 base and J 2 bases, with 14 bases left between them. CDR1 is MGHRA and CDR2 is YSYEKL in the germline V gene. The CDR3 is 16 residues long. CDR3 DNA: TGCGCCAGCAGCCAAGGGCAGGGGTCCTCACAAGAGACCCAGTACTTC. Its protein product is CASSQGQGSSQETQYF.

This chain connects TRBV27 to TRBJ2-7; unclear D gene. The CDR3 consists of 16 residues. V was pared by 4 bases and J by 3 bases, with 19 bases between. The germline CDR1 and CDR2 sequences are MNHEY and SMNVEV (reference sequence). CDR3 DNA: TGTGCCAGCAGTTCCCCCGCCTATCGGGCCCTCTACGAGCAGTACTTC. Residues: CASSSPAYRALYEQYF.

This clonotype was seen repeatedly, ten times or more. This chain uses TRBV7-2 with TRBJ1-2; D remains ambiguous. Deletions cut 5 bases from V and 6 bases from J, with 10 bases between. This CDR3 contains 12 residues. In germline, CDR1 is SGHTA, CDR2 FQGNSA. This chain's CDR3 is CASSVHGHGYTF. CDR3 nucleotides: TGTGCCAGCAGCGTCCACGGCCATGGCTACACCTTC.

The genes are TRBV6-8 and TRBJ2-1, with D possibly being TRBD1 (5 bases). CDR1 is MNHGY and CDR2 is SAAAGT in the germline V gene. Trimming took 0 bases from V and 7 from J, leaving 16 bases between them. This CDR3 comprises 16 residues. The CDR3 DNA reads TGTGCCAGCAGTTACTCAATACAATTTGGACAAAATGAGCAGTTCTTC. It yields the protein CASSYSIQFGQNEQFF.

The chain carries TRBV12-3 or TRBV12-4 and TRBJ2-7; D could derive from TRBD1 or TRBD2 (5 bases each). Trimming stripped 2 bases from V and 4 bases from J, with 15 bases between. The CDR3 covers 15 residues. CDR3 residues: CASSLREGPPYEQYF. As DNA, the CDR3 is TGTGCCAGCAGTTTAAGAGAGGGGCCTCCGTACGAGCAGTACTTC.

The CDR3 protein is CSARDLESAGDTQYF. CDR3 DNA: TGCAGTGCTAGAGATCTCGAGAGCGCTGGCGATACGCAGTATTTT. This sequence joins TRBV20-1 and TRBJ2-3; D not resolved. Germline values: CDR1 DFQATT, CDR2 SNEGSKA (reference sequence). This CDR3 is 15 amino acids long. The V end lost 0 bases, the J end lost 6 bases, and 16 bases lay between the germline ends.

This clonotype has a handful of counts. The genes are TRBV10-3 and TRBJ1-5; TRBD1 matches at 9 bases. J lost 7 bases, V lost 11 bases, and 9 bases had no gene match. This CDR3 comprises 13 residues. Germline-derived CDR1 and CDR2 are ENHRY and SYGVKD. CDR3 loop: CAASQGAGQPQHF. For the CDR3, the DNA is TGTGCCGCCTCACAGGGGGCGGGGCAGCCCCAGCATTTT.

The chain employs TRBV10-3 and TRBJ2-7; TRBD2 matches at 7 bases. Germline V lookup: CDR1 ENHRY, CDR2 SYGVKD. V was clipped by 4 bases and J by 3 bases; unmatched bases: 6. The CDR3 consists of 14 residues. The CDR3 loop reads CAISGQGGFYEQYF. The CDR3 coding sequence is TGTGCCATCAGTGGTCAGGGAGGGTTCTACGAGCAGTACTTC.

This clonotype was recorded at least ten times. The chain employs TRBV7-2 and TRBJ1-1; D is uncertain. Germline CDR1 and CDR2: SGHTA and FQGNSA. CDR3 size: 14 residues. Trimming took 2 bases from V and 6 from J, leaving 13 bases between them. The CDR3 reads CASSLSRSRAEAFF. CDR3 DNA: TGTGCCAGCAGCTTAAGTCGGTCTAGAGCTGAAGCTTTCTTT.

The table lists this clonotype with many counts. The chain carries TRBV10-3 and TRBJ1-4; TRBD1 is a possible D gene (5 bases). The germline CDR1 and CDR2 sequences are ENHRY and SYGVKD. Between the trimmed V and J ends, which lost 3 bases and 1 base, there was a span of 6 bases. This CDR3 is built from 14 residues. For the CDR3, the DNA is TGTGCCATCAGTGAAGGGGTAACTAATGAAAAACTGTTTTTT. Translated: CAISEGVTNEKLFF.

The CDR3 spells CASSPTQLGDTQYF. CDR3 coding DNA: TGTGCCAGCAGTCCTACCCAACTTGGCGATACGCAGTATTTT. The chain uses TRBV6-1 and TRBJ2-3; unclear D gene. V was clipped by 5 bases and J by 6 bases, with 15 bases between them. The CDR3 extends over 14 amino acids. The germline V gene has CDR1 MNHNS and CDR2 SASEGT.

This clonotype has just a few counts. As DNA, the CDR3 is TGTGCCAGCAGCTTGGGGCCCGTAGGGGGCATTCAGTACTTC. This codes for CASSLGPVGGIQYF. This chain uses TRBV5-6 with TRBJ2-4; tentative D call: TRBD1 (6 bases). Trimming stripped 0 bases from V and 9 bases from J, with 13 bases between. The CDR3 runs 14 residues. Germline values: CDR1 SGHDT, CDR2 YYEEEE.

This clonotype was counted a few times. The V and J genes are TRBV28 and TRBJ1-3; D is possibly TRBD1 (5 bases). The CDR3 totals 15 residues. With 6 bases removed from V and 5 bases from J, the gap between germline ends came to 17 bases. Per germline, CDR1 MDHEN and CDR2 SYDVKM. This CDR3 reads CASSPPGDLRNTIYF. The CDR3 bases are TGTGCCAGCAGCCCCCCCGGGGACTTGAGAAACACCATATATTTT.

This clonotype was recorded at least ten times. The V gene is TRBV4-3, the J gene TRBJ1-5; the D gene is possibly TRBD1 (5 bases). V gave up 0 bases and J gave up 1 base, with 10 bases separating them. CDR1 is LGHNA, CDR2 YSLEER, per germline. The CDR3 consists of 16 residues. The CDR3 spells CASSQDLTASNQPQHF. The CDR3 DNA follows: TGCGCCAGCAGCCAAGATCTGACAGCGAGCAATCAGCCCCAGCATTTT.

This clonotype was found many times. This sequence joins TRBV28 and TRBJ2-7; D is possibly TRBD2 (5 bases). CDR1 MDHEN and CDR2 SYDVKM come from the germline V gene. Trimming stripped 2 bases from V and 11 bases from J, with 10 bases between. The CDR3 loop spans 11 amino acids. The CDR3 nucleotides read TGTGCCAGCAGTTTAGCAGCGGCCAAGTACTTC. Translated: CASSLAAAKYF.